These T cell receptor beta chains were read from a single sample in a study of blood T cell repertoires in COVID-19. Repertoires were generated with immunoSEQ multiplex PCR, while TCRdb's copy carries only in-frame clones and drops some. The sample lists some 250,000 clones; 70% to 90% were seen once. Sequencing used peripheral blood. The receptors originated from a man aged 30-40 years with active or convalescent COVID-19. CDR3s include the opening cysteine and the closing phenylalanine or tryptophan.

cdr3_length j_call v_call cdr3_aa
15 TRBJ1-5 TRBV6-6 CASSYSDRGTQPQHF
13 TRBJ1-1 TRBV3-1/TRBV3-2 CASSQDWARRAFF
18 TRBJ1-2 TRBV6-1 CASSEAGTGGLASYGYTF
15 TRBJ1-1 TRBV19 CASSIDLSSRAGAFF
16 TRBJ1-2 TRBV5-6 CASSLEQGLLNYGYTF
15 TRBJ1-1 TRBV19 CASKFTGRMNTEAFF
15 TRBJ2-7 TRBV13 CASSRGTGGYYEQYF
15 TRBJ1-1 TRBV3-1/TRBV3-2 CASSPETGQGTEAFF
13 TRBJ2-1 TRBV6-5 CASGSGGGNEQFF
16 TRBJ2-1 TRBV9 CASSSGSRTVYNEQFF
16 TRBJ1-2 TRBV5-5 CASNTEGAGGIYGYTF
17 TRBJ1-3 TRBV19 CASSPSTGTTMPNTIYF
14 TRBJ2-2 TRBV15 CATSRAGGTGELFF
15 TRBJ2-7 TRBV11-3 CASSLGQGFSYEQYF
14 TRBJ2-7 TRBV9 CASSSGGAYYEQYF
13 TRBJ2-5 TRBV27 CASSLSILETQYF
13 TRBJ1-1 TRBV10-1 CASSKQGSTEAFF
14 TRBJ2-7 TRBV19 CASSMGTGGYEQYF
12 TRBJ1-5 TRBV30 CAWNRGNQPQHF
16 TRBJ1-2 TRBV9 CASSVDLGQGAYGYTF
16 TRBJ1-5 TRBV4-3 CASSQGTGGLSQPQHF